This T cell receptor beta chain was sequenced in a study of T-cell memory formation after mild COVID-19. TCRdb re-called the 5' RACE reads through MiXCR, storing one row per CDR3 protein. The table lists about 110,000 distinct CDR3 sequences, roughly a sixth of them singletons. J was trimmed by 4 bases and V by 4 bases; bases with no gene match: 3. CDR1 is SGHRS and CDR2 is YFSETQ in the germline V gene. The CDR3 is made up of 15 amino acids. Sequenced: PBMCs or a T cell subset sorted from them (not recorded which). The receptor comes from a man aged 18 to 29 who had mild COVID-19 (a few samples of this study predate the infection). Cell type and time point are not known. The chain combines TRBV5-1 with TRBJ1-3; 12 bases align to TRBD1. CDR3 sequence (DNA): TGCGCCAGCAGCCGGGACAGGGGGCTCGGAAACACCATATATTTT. Its protein is CASSRDRGLGNTIYF.